The T cell receptor beta chain under discussion was sequenced for a study of T cell responses to AZD1222 COVID-19 vaccine (dated by TCRdb to the early 2020s). The study in broad terms: AZD1222 recipients whose second dose came at about 4 weeks and those whose second dose came at about 12 weeks were combined into one group, since spike-specific TCR depth and breadth did not differ between the two schedules. A total of about 230 trial participants underwent TCR sequencing, of whom nearly 210 received two doses of AZD1222 and about 26 received two doses of the MenACWY control vaccine. Enrollment into the trials was organized by age into subgroups of 18-55, 56-69 and 70-plus years, and those subgroups contained around 150, 28 and 57 TCR-sequenced participants, respectively. General findings and caveats noted by the study authors: Most participants were white British and females outnumbered males, and the authors suggested that clonal diversity may have been underestimated. Reportedly, almost half of the unique spike-specific TCRs recognized epitopes lying outside the regions that are mutated in the B.1.351 and B.1.1.7 variants. After two AZD1222 doses, spike-specific TCR breadth and depth were significantly higher than at day 0 and than in MenACWY recipients. The whole spike protein was spanned by vaccine-associated CD4 TCRs, and dominant responses were seen in regions 160-218 and 743-854. Conclusions about previously exposed vaccinees are limited, since just five or six AZD1222 recipients were seropositive for SARS-CoV-2 at baseline. The 56-69-year group was small, and its depth increase did not reach significance, likely because of low power. No day 14 peak-response samples were available, so repertoires were characterized only after the peak T cell response.

The CDR3 regions of human TCRbeta chains were analyzed by immunosequencing. In the original analysis: Repertoire TCRs were checked for matches against a reference library of SARS-CoV-2-specific TCRs that had been generated using the MIRA antigen-specificity platform. Breadth meant the fraction of unique TCRs that were SARS-CoV-2-associated, whereas depth meant the fraction of total T cells that were SARS-CoV-2-associated. Each spike-specific TCR was assigned to its reactive spike region and to a CD4 or CD8 class using the MIRA data. Log10-transformed breadth and depth values were compared by one-way ANOVA with Sidak's multiple comparisons tests. TCRdb limited this immuneACCESS table to in-frame rearrangements with V and J called. A share of clones is missing; checked studies link under half to unresolved V genes, and the rest is unexplained. V and J calls and clone size come straight from that table; D and trimming were deduced from the DNA. This sample gives about 110,000 clones in total; roughly 84% of them show up just once. 17% of the sample belongs to the ten largest clones.

In the paper's terms, the time point label means: baseline before first vaccination. Samples from vaccinated people were obtained from the UK trials COV001 and COV002, which included a single-blind randomized controlled phase 2/3 trial of AZD1222 (ChAdOx1 nCoV-19) in healthy adults. Trial participant PBMC samples were collected at day 0 and day 28 after the second dose for TCRbeta chain sequencing. A note on this clone: Its cognate antigen has yet to be identified. One base away there is no much larger clone; base qualities are not given.

The germline V gene (reference sequence) specifies LNHNV as CDR1 and YYDKDF as CDR2. CDR3 length: 17 amino acids, cysteine to phenylalanine. Only the CDR3 part of the read is kept: 51 bases, read in frame from the first base. V loses 0 bases of germline sequence and J loses 2 bases, and the interval between the two ends is 14 bases. The source material was peripheral blood, sampled on day 0 of AZD1222 vaccination. This clonotype was sampled from an adult in good health. Recombination joined TRBV15 with TRBJ1-3; TRBD1 is perhaps the D gene, given 6 matching bases. The CDR3 protein sequence reads: CATSREGVGTTGNTIYF. In nucleotides, the sequence is TGTGCCACCAGCAGAGAGGGGGTAGGGACAACTGGAAACACCATATATTTT.